The clone carrying this T cell receptor beta chain showed up just a few times. As originally analysed: Nucleated cell number was recorded as an estimate derived from reference gene primer amplification. Data came from immunoSEQ multiplex PCR; TCRdb stores just in-frame clones and leaves some out. D and trimming come from the DNA, and the V and J calls and clone size come from that table. Of hundreds of thousands of clones detected, about nine tenths appear once; the ten largest clones hold 1.4%. The entry originates in a study of blood T cell repertoires in COVID-19. About the research overall: Spain, Italy and the United States supplied samples that represented acute and convalescent COVID-19.

V gave up 8 bases and J gave up 1 base, with 11 bases separating them. The CDR3 has 13 amino acids. CDR1 is MNHEY and CDR2 is SVGAGI in the germline V gene. The clonotype originates from a woman in her 30s with active or convalescent COVID-19. V is TRBV6-5 and J is TRBJ1-2; possibly TRBD1 for D (5 bases). The sequencing input was peripheral blood. CDR3 sequence: CASSDRLNYGYTF. DNA for the CDR3: TGTGCCAGCTCAGACAGACTTAACTATGGCTACACCTTC.